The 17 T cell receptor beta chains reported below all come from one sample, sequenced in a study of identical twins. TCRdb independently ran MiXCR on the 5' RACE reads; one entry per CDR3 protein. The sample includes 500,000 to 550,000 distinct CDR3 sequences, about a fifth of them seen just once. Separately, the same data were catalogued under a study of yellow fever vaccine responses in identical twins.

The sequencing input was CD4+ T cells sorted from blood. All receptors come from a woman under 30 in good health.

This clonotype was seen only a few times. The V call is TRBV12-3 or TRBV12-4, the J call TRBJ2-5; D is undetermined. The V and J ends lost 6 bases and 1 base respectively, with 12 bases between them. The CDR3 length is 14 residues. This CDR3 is CASSLQFPQETQYF. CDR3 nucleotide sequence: TGTGCCAGCAGCCTCCAGTTCCCCCAAGAGACCCAGTACTTC.

CDR3 sequence reads: CASSASGRGLAAGDTQYF. The CDR3 coding sequence is TGTGCCAGCAGCGCCTCAGGACGGGGACTAGCGGCAGGAGATACGCAGTATTTT. V usage is TRBV11-2 and J usage is TRBJ2-3; TRBD2 matches at 11 bases. Germline assignment: CDR1 SGHAT and CDR2 FQNNGV. V was pared by 5 bases and J by 5 bases, with 15 bases of the junction left unmatched. The CDR3 has 18 residues. Supplemented by reference TRBV11-2 and TRBJ2-3, the full variable domain reads EAGVAQSPRYKIIEKRQSVAFWCNPISGHATLYWYQQILGQGPKLLIQFQNNGVVDDSQLPKDRFSAERLKGVDSTLKIQPAKLEDSAVYLCASSASGRGLAAGDTQYFGPGTRLTVL.

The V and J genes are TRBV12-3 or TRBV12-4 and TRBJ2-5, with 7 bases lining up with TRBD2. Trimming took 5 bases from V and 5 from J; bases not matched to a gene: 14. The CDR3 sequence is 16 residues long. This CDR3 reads CASSVAPIVGGETQYF. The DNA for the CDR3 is TGTGCCAGCAGTGTCGCCCCTATAGTGGGGGGGGAGACCCAGTACTTC.

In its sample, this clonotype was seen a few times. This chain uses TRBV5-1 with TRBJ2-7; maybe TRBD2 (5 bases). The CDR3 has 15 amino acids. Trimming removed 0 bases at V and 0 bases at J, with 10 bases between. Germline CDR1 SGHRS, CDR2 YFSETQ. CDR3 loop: CASSLGGLSSYEQYV. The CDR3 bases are TGCGCCAGCAGCTTGGGTGGACTGAGCTCCTACGAGCAGTACGTC.

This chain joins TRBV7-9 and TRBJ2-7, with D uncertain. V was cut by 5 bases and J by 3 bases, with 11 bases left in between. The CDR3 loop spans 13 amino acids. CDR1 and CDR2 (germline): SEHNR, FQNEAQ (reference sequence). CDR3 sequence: CASSHFRDYEQYV. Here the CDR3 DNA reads TGTGCCAGCAGCCACTTCCGCGACTACGAGCAGTACGTC.

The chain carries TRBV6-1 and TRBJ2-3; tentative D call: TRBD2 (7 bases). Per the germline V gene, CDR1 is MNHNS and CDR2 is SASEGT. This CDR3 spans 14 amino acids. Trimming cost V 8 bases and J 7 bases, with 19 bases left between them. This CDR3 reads CASSSGGLVHTQYF. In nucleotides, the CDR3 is TGTGCCAGCTCGTCGGGGGGCCTCGTCCATACGCAGTATTTT.

The CDR3 reads CASSMGQGAWETQYF. In DNA, the CDR3 is TGTGCCAGCAGCATGGGACAGGGGGCTTGGGAGACCCAGTACTTC. V usage is TRBV11-2 and J usage is TRBJ2-5; 12 bases match TRBD1. The V gene end was trimmed by 5 bases and the J gene end by 5 bases; junction bases not matched to a gene: 6. Looked up from germline, CDR1 is SGHAT and CDR2 is FQNNGV. The CDR3 runs to 15 residues.

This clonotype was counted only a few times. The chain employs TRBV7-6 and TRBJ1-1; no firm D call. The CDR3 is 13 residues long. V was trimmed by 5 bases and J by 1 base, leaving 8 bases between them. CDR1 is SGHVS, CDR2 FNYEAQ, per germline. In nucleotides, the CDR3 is TGTGCCAGCAGCGTTGGCCCGAACACTGAAGCTTTCTTT. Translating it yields CASSVGPNTEAFF.

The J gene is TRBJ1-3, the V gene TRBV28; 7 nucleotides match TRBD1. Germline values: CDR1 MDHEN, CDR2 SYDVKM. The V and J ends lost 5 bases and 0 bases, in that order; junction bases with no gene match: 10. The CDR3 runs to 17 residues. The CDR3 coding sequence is TGTGCCAGCAGTATGCCGGGACAGATAAGCTCTGGAAACACCATATATTTT. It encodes CASSMPGQISSGNTIYF.

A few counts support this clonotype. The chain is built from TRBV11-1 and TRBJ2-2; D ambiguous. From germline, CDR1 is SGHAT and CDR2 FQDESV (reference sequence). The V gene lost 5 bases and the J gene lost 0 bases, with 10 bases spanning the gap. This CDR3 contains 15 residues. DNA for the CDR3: TGTGCCAGCAGCCTAGGCTGGGCGAACACCGGGGAGCTGTTTTTT. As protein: CASSLGWANTGELFF. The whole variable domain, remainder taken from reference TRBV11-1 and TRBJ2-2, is EAEVAQSPRYKITEKSQAVAFWCDPISGHATLYWYRQILGQGPELLVQFQDESVVDDSQLPKDRFSAERLKGVDSTLKIQPAELGDSAMYLCASSLGWANTGELFFGEGSRLTVL.

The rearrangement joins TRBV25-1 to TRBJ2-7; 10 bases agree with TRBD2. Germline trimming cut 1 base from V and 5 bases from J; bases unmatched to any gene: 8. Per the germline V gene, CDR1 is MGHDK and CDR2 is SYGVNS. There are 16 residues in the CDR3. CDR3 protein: CASSESLLAGENEQYF. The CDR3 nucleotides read TGTGCCAGCAGTGAATCGCTCCTAGCGGGAGAGAACGAGCAGTACTTC.

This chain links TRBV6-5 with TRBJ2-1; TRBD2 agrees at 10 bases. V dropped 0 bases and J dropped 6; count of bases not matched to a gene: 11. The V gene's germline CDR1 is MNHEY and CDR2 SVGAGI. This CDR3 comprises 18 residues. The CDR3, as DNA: TGTGCCAGCAGTTACTCGATAAGCGGGAGGGCCTCGATCAATGAGCAGTTCTTC. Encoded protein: CASSYSISGRASINEQFF.

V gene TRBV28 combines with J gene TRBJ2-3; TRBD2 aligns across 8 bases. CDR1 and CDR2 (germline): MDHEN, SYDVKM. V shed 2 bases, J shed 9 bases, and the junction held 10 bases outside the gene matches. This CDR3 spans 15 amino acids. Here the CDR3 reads CASSLLSGGLWTQYF. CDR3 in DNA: TGTGCCAGCAGTTTACTGAGCGGGGGTCTATGGACGCAGTATTTT.

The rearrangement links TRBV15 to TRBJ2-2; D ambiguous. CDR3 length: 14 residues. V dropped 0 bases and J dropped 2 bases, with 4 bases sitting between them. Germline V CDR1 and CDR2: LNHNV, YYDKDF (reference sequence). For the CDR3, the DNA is TGTGCCACCAGCAGAGATAAAAACACCGGGGAGCTGTTTTTT. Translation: CATSRDKNTGELFF.

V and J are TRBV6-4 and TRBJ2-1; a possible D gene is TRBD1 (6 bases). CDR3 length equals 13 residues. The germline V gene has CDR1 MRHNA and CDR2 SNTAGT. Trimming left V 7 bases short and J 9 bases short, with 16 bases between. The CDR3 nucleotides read TGTGCCAGCACCGCCGAACAGGGAAGTGAGCAGTTCTTC. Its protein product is CASTAEQGSEQFF.

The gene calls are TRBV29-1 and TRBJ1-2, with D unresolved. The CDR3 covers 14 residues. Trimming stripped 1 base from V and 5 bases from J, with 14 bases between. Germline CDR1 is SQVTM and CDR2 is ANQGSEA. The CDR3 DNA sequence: TGCAGCGTTGAAGGGAATTGGTTGGGGTATGGCTACACCTTC. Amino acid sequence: CSVEGNWLGYGYTF.

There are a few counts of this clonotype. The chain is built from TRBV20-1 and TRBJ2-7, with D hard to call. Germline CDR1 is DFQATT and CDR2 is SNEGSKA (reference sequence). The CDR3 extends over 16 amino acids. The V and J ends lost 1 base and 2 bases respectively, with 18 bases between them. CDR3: CSARGMASGRTYEQYV. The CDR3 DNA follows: TGCAGTGCTAGAGGTATGGCGTCAGGAAGAACCTACGAGCAGTACGTC.